A single T cell receptor beta chain is shown here with its context. Its matching antigen is unknown. The sample belongs to a study of cytomegalovirus exposure and HLA in healthy donors. The CDR3 has 11 residues. Trimming removed 3 bases from V and 2 bases from J, with 5 bases in between. The germline CDR1 and CDR2 sequences are GTSNPN and SVGIG (reference sequence). General study points: Earlier analysis found most TCR beta V segments productive about 90% or about 30% of the time.

PCR used 60 Vbeta primers and 13 Jbeta primers. Generated by immunoSEQ multiplex PCR, the TCRdb table keeps only in-frame clones and is missing some. The sample shows about 130,000 clones, just under 75% of them seen only once. This chain links TRBV30 with TRBJ2-7, with unresolved D. The material sequenced was PBMCs. This receptor was obtained from a man aged 55-75 years in good health and CMV-seropositive. The CDR3 sequence: CAWRRTYEQYF. CDR3 DNA sequence: TGTGCCTGGAGGAGAACCTACGAGCAGTACTTC.